This T cell receptor (beta chain) was captured by sequencing in a study of shared clonotypes between healthy human individuals. Regarding this clone: Its antigen is unknown.

Regarding the study as a whole: Tissues were not sampled, only blood, and their repertoires likely differ.

The method was immunoSEQ multiplex PCR; TCRdb's version includes in-frame clones alone and lacks a portion of them. The sample holds approximately 510,000 clones; more than 65% are singletons and the top ten take approximately 12%. The clonotype was recovered from a woman aged 40 to 50 in good health. Some clones in this sample may be carry-over from other donors' samples. Sequencing was performed on PBMCs.

The chain's CDR3 is CAWSVLSGTGDYNSPLHF. Here the CDR3 DNA reads TGTGCCTGGAGTGTACTTAGCGGGACAGGGGACTATAATTCACCCCTCCACTTT. This rearrangement joins TRBV30 to TRBJ1-6; 10 positions match TRBD1. CDR1 GTSNPN and CDR2 SVGIG come from the germline V gene (reference sequence). After removal of 0 bases from V and 3 bases from J, the junction contained 8 bases not matched to a gene. The CDR3 is 18 amino acids.